Listed below are T cell receptor beta chains from one sample, sequenced in a study of spatial heterogeneity in lung cancer. Each CDR3 protein is one row after TCRdb ran MiXCR on the 5' RACE reads. The sample records just over 25,000 distinct CDR3 sequences, around 13% being singletons. Source: PBMCs, taken at surgery. Receptor source: a female donor with early-stage non-small cell lung cancer. CDR3s include the opening cysteine and the closing phenylalanine or tryptophan. D genes are given only for firm matches. Clone sizes are given selectively: once, few, many, or a class where the clone is expanded.

>TRBJ2-5|TRBV7-7|.|many
TGTGCCAGCAGCTTAGAAAGCCTGTACCAAGAGACCCAGTACTTC
CASSLESLYQETQYF
>TRBJ2-5|TRBV6-5|.|many
TGTGCCAGCAGTTACTCGACGTCGGGGGTTGGGGAGACCCAGTACTTC
CASSYSTSGVGETQYF
>TRBJ2-2|TRBV3-1|TRBD2|many
TGTGCCAGCAGCCCGGGACTAGCGGGCACCGGGGAGCTGTTTTTT
CASSPGLAGTGELFF
>TRBJ1-4|TRBV3-1|.|many
TGTGCCAGCAGCCAAGATTTAACAGGACTGTTCCCTGAAAAACTGTTTTTT
CASSQDLTGLFPEKLFF
>TRBJ2-3|TRBV3-1|.|many
TGTGCCAGCAGCCAAGATTTCAACTCCTTTTCGCAGTATTTT
CASSQDFNSFSQYF
>TRBJ2-3|TRBV6-4|TRBD1|many
TGTGCCAGCAGTGAGGGGGACAGGAGCACAGATACGCAGTATTTT
CASSEGDRSTDTQYF
>TRBJ1-2|TRBV28|.|.
TGTGCCAGCACCTATGCGGATTATGGCTACACCTTC
CASTYADYGYTF
>TRBJ1-1|TRBV29-1|.|many
TGCAGCGTCGGAATAATGACTGAAGCTTTCTTT
CSVGIMTEAFF
>TRBJ1-3|TRBV6-6|TRBD1|few
TGTGCCAGCAGTTACTCGATGGACAGGTCGGCCGGAAACACCATATATTTT
CASSYSMDRSAGNTIYF
>TRBJ1-1|TRBV29-1|.|many
TGCAGCGTCATCCTGAACCTTGGGTCAGGGGCTGAAGCTTTCTTT
CSVILNLGSGAEAFF
>TRBJ1-2|TRBV9|TRBD1|many
TGTGCCAGCAGCGGGACAGGGGGCTATGGCTACACCTTC
CASSGTGGYGYTF
>TRBJ2-4|TRBV3-2|.|few
TGTGCCAGCAGCCAAGCACAGGGATCCAAAAACATTCAGTACTTC
CASSQAQGSKNIQYF
>TRBJ2-3|TRBV18|TRBD1|many
TGTGCCAGCTCACCACCAACAGGGGGCACAGATACGCAGTATTTT
CASSPPTGGTDTQYF
>TRBJ2-7|TRBV6-2/TRBV6-3|.|many
TGTGCCAGCAGTTTAGTCGGGAGCGCCTACGAGCAGTACTTC
CASSLVGSAYEQYF
>TRBJ2-1|TRBV9|TRBD2|many
TGTGCCAGCAGCGAGGGGACTAGCAGGTTCTTC
CASSEGTSRFF
>TRBJ2-5|TRBV25-1|.|many
TGTGCCAGCAGTGAATATGGCCAGAGACAAGAGACCCAGTACTTC
CASSEYGQRQETQYF
>TRBJ2-1|TRBV7-2|TRBD2|many
TGTGCCAGCAGCTTACCGTCTAGCGGGGGGACCCGCTACAATGAGCAGTTCTTC
CASSLPSSGGTRYNEQFF
>TRBJ2-4|TRBV20-1|TRBD2|.
TGCAGTGCTGTAGGACTAGCGGGAGGGCCCGCCAAAAACATTCAGTACTTC
CSAVGLAGGPAKNIQYF
>TRBJ1-1|TRBV6-1|.|few
TGTGCCAGCAGTGGCCGCGGGGGGCTCGCTGAAGCTTTCTTT
CASSGRGGLAEAFF
>TRBJ1-2|TRBV29-1|TRBD1|many
TGCAGCGTCAACCCGGGACAGATATACACCTTC
CSVNPGQIYTF
>TRBJ1-5|TRBV28|.|many
TGTGCCAGCAGTTTCGGGGGTCAGCCCCAGCATTTT
CASSFGGQPQHF
>TRBJ2-1|TRBV18|TRBD2|.
TGTGCCAGCTCAGCCGGACTAGCGGGAGCACATGAGCAGTTCTTC
CASSAGLAGAHEQFF
>TRBJ2-5|TRBV10-1|TRBD1|few
TGCGCCAGCTCCCCGGGACAGGGGATCCCCCAGTACTTC
CASSPGQGIPQYF
>TRBJ2-5|TRBV4-2|TRBD2|.
TGTGCCAGCAGCCAGGGGGGGGGCCAAGAGACCCAGTACTTC
CASSQGGGQETQYF
>TRBJ2-1|TRBV29-1|.|.
TGCAGCACCCGCCCCAGTAGCTCCTACAATGAGCAGTTCTTC
CSTRPSSSYNEQFF
>TRBJ2-2|TRBV7-2|.|many
TGTGCCAGCAGCTTAGTCGGTAGGACGGAGCGGCCCGGGGAGCTGTTTTTT
CASSLVGRTERPGELFF
>TRBJ2-6|TRBV7-9|.|.
TGTGCCAGCAGCTTAGCGGTCGGTAACTCTGGGGCCAACGTCCTGACTTTC
CASSLAVGNSGANVLTF
>TRBJ1-2|TRBV18|.|many
TGTGCCAGCTCACCCCCCGGTGGAGCTAACTATGGCTACACCTTC
CASSPPGGANYGYTF
>TRBJ2-2|TRBV24-1|TRBD2|many
TGTGCCACCAGAGGAACTAGCGGGGGGGCTGCCGGGGAGCTGTTTTTT
CATRGTSGGAAGELFF
>TRBJ2-3|TRBV28|.|many
TGTGCCAGCAGTGGGGAGGGGGGAGCGGATACGCAGTATTTT
CASSGEGGADTQYF
>TRBJ1-6|TRBV12-3/TRBV12-4|.|medium-sized
TGTGCCAGCAGTTTGAGGGGAAGCTCCTATAATTCACCCCTCCACTTT
CASSLRGSSYNSPLHF
>TRBJ2-3|TRBV6-2/TRBV6-3|.|.
TGTGCCAGCAGAGACGGGGCGGGTCCAGATACGCAGTATTTT
CASRDGAGPDTQYF
>TRBJ2-5|TRBV6-1|TRBD1|many
TGTGCCAGCATTAGACCCCCGGGACAGCTCCAAGAGACCCAGTACTTC
CASIRPPGQLQETQYF
>TRBJ2-1|TRBV4-2|.|many
TGTGCCAGCAGCCAGTTAGAACGGGCGGGATGGCAGTTCTTC
CASSQLERAGWQFF
>TRBJ2-7|TRBV5-4|.|few
TGTGCCAGCAGCCGGGTAATTGATAGCGGAGGGCCCTCGCCCCACGAGCAGTACTTC
CASSRVIDSGGPSPHEQYF
>TRBJ2-7|TRBV9|TRBD2|.
TGTGCCAGCAGCACAGGACTAGCGGGAGTTCATGAGCAGTACTTC
CASSTGLAGVHEQYF